These 26 T cell receptor beta chains share one sample of origin, sequenced in a study of T cell changes during pregnancy in multiple sclerosis. This table comes from immunoSEQ multiplex PCR, and its TCRdb copy is limited to in-frame clones, with some not included. Of roughly 48,000 clones in the sample, about 88% were seen once. The sequences come from CD4+ T cells from peripheral blood mononuclear cells, collected in the second trimester of pregnancy. Every receptor here comes from a female donor with multiple sclerosis, enrolled in a pregnancy study.

The chain employs TRBV10-2 and TRBJ2-7; 7 bases map to TRBD1. With 1 base clipped from V and 2 bases from J, the junction kept 5 bases outside the gene matches. The CDR3 is made up of 15 amino acids. In germline, CDR1 is WSHSY, CDR2 SAAADI. CDR3 amino acids: CASSEFLGQTYEQYF. Here the CDR3 DNA reads TGCGCCAGCAGTGAGTTTCTGGGACAGACCTACGAGCAGTACTTC.

This CDR3 reads CASSVTGLGGELFF. The CDR3 DNA reads TGTGCCAGCAGCGTTACAGGGTTAGGCGGGGAGCTGTTTTTT. The chain combines TRBV9 with TRBJ2-2; a weak D match, TRBD1 (6 bases). The length of the CDR3 is 14 residues. The germline V gene encodes CDR1 SGDLS and CDR2 YYNGEE. V shed 2 bases and J shed 7 bases, with 12 bases lying between them. Supplemented by reference TRBV9 and TRBJ2-2, the full variable domain reads DSGVTQTPKHLITATGQRVTLRCSPRSGDLSVYWYQQSLDQGLQFLIQYYNGEERAKGNILERFSAQQFPDLHSELNLSSLELGDSALYFCASSVTGLGGELFFGEGSRLTVL.

This clone has a single count. As DNA, the CDR3 is TGTGCCAGCAGTTTGGGCAGTACCTACGAGCAGTACTTC. Protein product: CASSLGSTYEQYF. The chain joins TRBV28 to TRBJ2-7; D unclear. The germline V gene has CDR1 MDHEN and CDR2 SYDVKM. The ends were cut back, 3 bases at V and 2 bases at J, with 8 bases in the middle. The CDR3 has 13 residues.

This chain joins TRBV19 and TRBJ1-4, with 11 bases identical to TRBD1. The V and J ends lost 7 bases and 6 bases, in that order; junction bases with no gene match: 25. CDR3 length: 21 amino acids. In germline, CDR1 is LNHDA, CDR2 SQIVND (reference sequence). The DNA of the CDR3 is TGTGCCAGTATGGACAGGGGGCGACAGTTTCTTTCAACCATATCGGATGAAAAACTGTTTTTT. As protein: CASMDRGRQFLSTISDEKLFF. The variable domain in full, completed from reference TRBV19 and TRBJ1-4, reads DGGITQSPKYLFRKEGQNVTLSCEQNLNHDAMYWYRQDPGQGLRLIYYSQIVNDFQKGDIAEGYSVSREKKESFPLTVTSAQKNPTAFYLCASMDRGRQFLSTISDEKLFFGSGTQLSVL.

This clone was observed once. CDR3 in amino acids: CASSLGAGGSTDTQYF. CDR3 DNA: TGTGCCAGCAGCTTAGGCGCGGGAGGCAGCACAGATACGCAGTATTTT. The chain employs TRBV11-2 and TRBJ2-3; 8 bases line up with TRBD2. Germline V gene lookup returns CDR1 SGHAT and CDR2 FQNNGV. J lost 0 bases, V lost 1 base, and 3 bases had no gene match. The CDR3 spans 16 residues.

This chain connects TRBV11-3 to TRBJ2-1; 8 nucleotides agree with TRBD2. The V and J ends lost 1 base and 10 bases, in that order; junction bases with no gene match: 6. CDR3 length equals 14 residues. Looked up from germline, CDR1 is SGHNT and CDR2 is YENEEA. This CDR3 is CASSLVRTSHEQFF. The CDR3 DNA is TGTGCCAGCAGCTTAGTGAGGACTAGCCACGAGCAGTTCTTC.

This chain connects TRBV10-3 to TRBJ2-7, with no clear D. CDR1 is ENHRY, CDR2 SYGVKD, per germline. The CDR3 extends over 13 amino acids. V was cut by 4 bases and J by 5 bases, with 12 bases left in between. The DNA of the CDR3 is TGTGCCATCAGTGGGGCTGGAACAAACGAGCAGTACTTC. This codes for CAISGAGTNEQYF.

The chain recombines TRBV6-5 with TRBJ2-3; TRBD1 agrees at 10 bases. Per the germline V gene, CDR1 is MNHEY and CDR2 is SVGAGI. This CDR3 region has 16 residues. The V and J ends lost 0 bases and 4 bases, in that order; junction bases with no gene match: 4. Written as DNA, the CDR3 is TGTGCCAGCAGTTACTCGTGGACAGGGGGGCCAGATACGCAGTATTTT. This sequence encodes CASSYSWTGGPDTQYF.

This chain links TRBV11-2 with TRBJ2-5, with 7 nucleotides matching TRBD2. The trim removed 3 bases at V and 4 bases at J, leaving 5 bases unmatched. Germline V CDR1 and CDR2: SGHAT, FQNNGV. The CDR3 is 14 amino acids. The CDR3 here is CASSFRGSRETQYF. The CDR3 nucleotides are TGTGCCAGCAGCTTTCGCGGGAGTAGAGAGACCCAGTACTTC. Full variable domain (remainder filled in from reference TRBV11-2 and TRBJ2-5): EAGVAQSPRYKIIEKRQSVAFWCNPISGHATLYWYQQILGQGPKLLIQFQNNGVVDDSQLPKDRFSAERLKGVDSTLKIQPAKLEDSAVYLCASSFRGSRETQYFGPGTRLLVL.

V gene TRBV28 combines with J gene TRBJ2-4; 11 nucleotides line up with TRBD2. This CDR3 spans 16 amino acids. Unmatched junction bases numbered 9, after V lost 4 bases and J lost 7 bases. Germline CDR1 reads MDHEN; CDR2 reads SYDVKM. CDR3 residues: CASSSPTSGSLNIQYF. The CDR3 DNA is TGTGCCAGCAGTTCCCCCACTAGCGGGAGCCTCAACATTCAGTACTTC.

V and J are TRBV19 and TRBJ1-5; TRBD1 matches 8 bases. The CDR3 runs to 15 residues. CDR1 is LNHDA, CDR2 SQIVND, per germline (reference sequence). Trimming at V came to 3 bases and at J to 4 bases, leaving 5 bases not matched to a gene. The CDR3 coding sequence is TGTGCCAGTAGTATTCCCCGGGACAGGAATCAGCCCCAGCATTTT. This codes for CASSIPRDRNQPQHF.

The chain couples TRBV4-1 to TRBJ2-5, with 12 positions matching TRBD2. Germline loops: CDR1 MGHRA, CDR2 YSYEKL. Trimming cost V 3 bases and J 5 bases; bases outside gene matches: 4. The CDR3 length is 15 residues. CDR3 region: CASSHRLAGEETQYF. The CDR3 coding sequence is TGCGCCAGCAGCCATCGACTAGCGGGAGAGGAGACCCAGTACTTC.

In this sample, this clone turned up a few times. V gene TRBV10-1 combines with J gene TRBJ1-5, with D uncertain. CDR3 length equals 12 residues. Germline V gene data show CDR1 as WNHNN and CDR2 as SYGVQD (reference sequence). The V gene lost 8 bases and the J gene lost 0 bases, with 5 bases spanning the gap. The CDR3 sequence is CASLRSNQPQHF. The DNA of the CDR3 is TGCGCCAGCCTACGTAGCAATCAGCCCCAGCATTTT.

V usage is TRBV19 and J usage is TRBJ2-2; 10 bases match TRBD1. After removal of 5 bases from V and 6 bases from J, the junction contained 12 bases not matched to a gene. This CDR3 spans 17 amino acids. CDR1 and CDR2 (germline): LNHDA, SQIVND (reference sequence). The CDR3 loop reads CASSLFLGTGESGELFF. As DNA, the CDR3 is TGTGCCAGTAGTTTATTTTTGGGGACAGGGGAGTCCGGGGAGCTGTTTTTT.

The chain employs TRBV5-1 and TRBJ2-7; 12 bases are shared with TRBD2. V shed 5 bases and J 2 bases; nucleotides not matched to a gene: 2. There are 14 residues in the CDR3. Germline V gene sequence: CDR1 SGHRS, CDR2 YFSETQ. The CDR3 DNA sequence: TGCGCCAGCAGAGGACTAGCGGGACCCTACGAGCAGTACTTC. Encoded protein: CASRGLAGPYEQYF.

V and J are TRBV28 and TRBJ1-1; 12 nucleotides align to TRBD1. The CDR3 sequence is 15 residues long. The V gene end was trimmed by 3 bases and the J gene end by 6 bases; junction bases not matched to a gene: 5. The V gene's germline CDR1 is MDHEN and CDR2 SYDVKM. CDR3 DNA: TGTGCCAGCAGTTTGGGGGGACAGGGGGCCGCTGAAGCTTTCTTT. This encodes CASSLGGQGAAEAFF. The full variable domain, its missing parts supplied by reference TRBV28 and TRBJ1-1, is DVKVTQSSRYLVKRTGEKVFLECVQDMDHENMFWYRQDPGLGLRLIYFSYDVKMKEKGDIPEGYSVSREKKERFSLILESASTNQTSMYLCASSLGGQGAAEAFFGQGTRLTVV.

The gene calls are TRBV11-2 and TRBJ2-1; 12 nucleotides line up with TRBD2. The germline V gene encodes CDR1 SGHAT and CDR2 FQNNGV. Germline trimming cut 4 bases from V and 9 bases from J; bases unmatched to any gene: 7. There are 15 residues in the CDR3. The CDR3 reads CASSYRLAGDVEQFF. In DNA, the CDR3 is TGTGCCAGCAGCTACAGACTAGCGGGAGATGTTGAGCAGTTCTTC.

The chain is built from TRBV5-1 and TRBJ1-2, with D possibly TRBD1 on 6 matching bases. V was cut by 1 base and J by 4 bases, with 20 bases left in between. The CDR3 covers 17 residues. Germline values: CDR1 SGHRS, CDR2 YFSETQ. In DNA form, the CDR3 reads TGCGCCAGCAGCTTGCTAGAGAGTGCGGGGGGCAGCTATGGCTACACCTTC. Translation: CASSLLESAGGSYGYTF.

This chain uses TRBV5-4 with TRBJ1-2; D unclear. Trimming took off 4 bases at V and 2 bases at J, with 15 bases between the two ends. This CDR3 comprises 15 residues. CDR1 and CDR2 (germline): SGHNT, YYREEE (reference sequence). CDR3 protein: CASSRPLAGNYGYTF. The CDR3 DNA reads as TGTGCCAGCAGCCGACCCCTAGCGGGGAACTATGGCTACACCTTC.

As DNA, the CDR3 is TGCGCCAGCAGTAATACAGGGTATGGGATCTACGAGCAGTACTTC. It codes for CASSNTGYGIYEQYF. J is TRBJ2-7 and V is TRBV10-1, with D maybe TRBD1 (6 bases). Germline V gene data show CDR1 as WNHNN and CDR2 as SYGVQD (reference sequence). The CDR3 runs 15 residues. V was cut by 5 bases and J by 3 bases, with 17 bases left in between.

To note about this clone: At one end, the junction sequence differs from germline, possibly due to a read error. The rearrangement joins TRBV11-2 to TRBJ2-1; no clear D gene. CDR3 size: 11 residues. Germline CDR1 reads SGHAT; CDR2 reads FQNNGV. The CDR3 DNA sequence: TGTGCCAGCAGCTTCTACGATGAGCAGTTCTTC. Amino acid sequence: CASSFYDEQFF.

For this clone: Sequence at one end of the junction differs from germline and may be a read error. V is TRBV13 and J is TRBJ1-3, with 12 bases fitting TRBD1. CDR3 size: 18 residues. Germline values: CDR1 PRHDT, CDR2 FYEKMQ (reference sequence). CDR3 in DNA: TGTGCCAGCAACTTAGGCCTGGGACAGGGGGCGTGGGGAAACACCATATATTTT. It translates to CASNLGLGQGAWGNTIYF. Filled out from reference TRBV13 and TRBJ1-3, the complete variable domain reads AAGVIQSPRHLIKEKRETATLKCYPIPRHDTVYWYQQGPGQDPQFLISFYEKMQSDKGSIPDRFSAQQFSDYHSELNMSSLELGDSALYFCASNLGLGQGAWGNTIYFGEGSWLTVV.

This clone was seen only once. The chain is built from TRBV27 and TRBJ2-3; D not certain. This CDR3 spans 11 amino acids. Germline lookup yields CDR1 MNHEY and CDR2 SMNVEV (reference sequence). V was clipped by 3 bases and J by 6 bases, with 4 bases between them. This CDR3 is CASSFMDTQYF. CDR3 sequence (DNA): TGTGCCAGCAGTTTTATGGATACGCAGTATTTT.

V usage is TRBV7-6 and J usage is TRBJ2-7; tentative D call: TRBD2 (5 bases). The CDR3 is made up of 16 amino acids. Trimming left V 1 base short and J 0 bases short, with 13 bases between. CDR1 is SGHVS and CDR2 is FNYEAQ in the germline V gene. CDR3 sequence reads: CASSLVSRGHSYEQYF. The CDR3 bases are TGTGCCAGCAGCTTAGTTTCCCGGGGTCACTCCTACGAGCAGTACTTC.

The rearrangement links TRBV28 to TRBJ1-5; D gene ambiguous. The CDR3 consists of 17 residues. CDR1 and CDR2 from the germline V gene are MDHEN and SYDVKM. The V end lost 3 bases, the J end lost 6 bases, and 21 bases lay between the germline ends. CDR3 loop: CASSFVRNVRLPQPQHF. The CDR3 DNA is TGTGCCAGCAGTTTCGTCCGAAACGTCAGACTTCCTCAGCCCCAGCATTTT.

The chain combines TRBV9 with TRBJ2-7; 10 nucleotides agree with TRBD1. With V trimmed by 3 bases and J by 2 bases, 2 bases remained unmatched. Germline V gene lookup returns CDR1 SGDLS and CDR2 YYNGEE. CDR3 size: 14 residues. The CDR3, as DNA: TGTGCCAGCAGCGCGGGACAGGGGCCCTACGAGCAGTACTTC. This codes for CASSAGQGPYEQYF.